This entry lists 9 T cell receptor beta chains sequenced from one sample in a study of spatial heterogeneity in lung cancer (dated by TCRdb to about 2019). Study-wide findings and limitations: The tumor nonsynonymous mutation count correlated with the number of expanded alpha and beta TCRs within the tumor.

The sample's time point label, decoded: sample taken at primary tumor resection. Receptor libraries were prepared by 5' RACE. Data came from a NextSeq 500. Through fastp at Q25 and MiXCR, TCRdb rebuilt clones from the public reads, retaining in-frame beta chains. Entries that share a CDR3 protein sequence are merged under the most common genes and DNA. For this sample the table gives more than 10,000 distinct CDR3 sequences, of which approximately 4.8% were detected only once. Together, the top ten hold about 23% of the sample. No antigen is known for these receptors. Sequencing used lung tumor tissue, obtained at surgery. All receptors derive from a male donor with early-stage non-small cell lung cancer.

This clonotype was observed many times. This beta chain is off target for a library built for alpha chains, so its abundance means little. The CDR3 region is CSVESGSGADTQYF. As DNA, the CDR3 is TGCAGCGTTGAATCAGGGTCCGGCGCAGATACGCAGTATTTT. The chain carries TRBV29-1 and TRBJ2-3; D perhaps matches TRBD1 (5 bases). The CDR3 totals 14 residues. V was cut by 2 bases and J by 4 bases, with 13 bases left in between. Germline CDR1 SQVTM, CDR2 ANQGSEA.

This clonotype was counted at least ten times. Within a library made for alpha chains, this beta chain is off target, and its count is uninformative. CDR3 sequence: CASSFPTHDTEAFF. CDR3 coding DNA: TGTGCCAGCAGCTTCCCTACTCACGACACTGAAGCTTTCTTT. The J gene is TRBJ1-1, the V gene TRBV5-6; no clear D. Germline V gene sequence: CDR1 SGHDT, CDR2 YYEEEE. Trimming removed 2 bases at V and 3 bases at J, with 11 bases between. This CDR3 is built from 14 residues.

In this sample, this clonotype turned up many times. A library prepared for alpha chains yielded this beta chain as an off-target read; its size is of little meaning. This chain connects TRBV28 to TRBJ2-7, with 12 positions matching TRBD2. This CDR3 has 14 amino acids. Germline V gene data show CDR1 as MDHEN and CDR2 as SYDVKM. Losses at the gene ends were 8 bases for V and 7 bases for J; bases not matched to a gene: 9. The CDR3 loop is CASSRLAGVREQYF. For the CDR3, the DNA is TGTGCCAGCTCACGACTAGCGGGGGTGCGGGAGCAGTACTTC.

This clonotype was seen many times. Being off target in a library aimed at alpha chains, this beta chain has a size of little meaning. The chain couples TRBV11-2 to TRBJ1-1; D uncertain. This CDR3 spans 14 amino acids. V was trimmed by 1 base and J by 3 bases, leaving 9 bases between them. CDR1 is SGHAT, CDR2 FQNNGV, per germline. The CDR3 DNA reads TGTGCCAGCAGCTTAGGCGGGCTGTACACTGAAGCTTTCTTT. This gives the protein CASSLGGLYTEAFF.

This clonotype was seen repeatedly, ten times or more. A library prepared for alpha chains yielded this beta chain as an off-target read; its size is of little meaning. The rearrangement joins TRBV9 to TRBJ2-2; tentatively, D is TRBD2 (7 bases). Germline-derived CDR1 and CDR2 are SGDLS and YYNGEE. Trimming removed 5 bases at V and 1 base at J, with 21 bases between. CDR3 size: 18 residues. The CDR3 spells CASRTLMSGGENTGELFF. The CDR3 bases are TGTGCCAGCAGGACCCTGATGTCGGGGGGCGAGAACACCGGGGAGCTGTTTTTT.

As concerns this clonotype: The library was prepared for alpha chains; this beta chain is a stray read, so its frequency means little. The gene calls are TRBV10-3 and TRBJ2-1; perhaps TRBD1 as D (6 bases). The V end was cut by 7 bases, the J end by 5 bases, with 15 bases between. The CDR3 has 14 residues. Germline V gene sequence: CDR1 ENHRY, CDR2 SYGVKD. In DNA form, the CDR3 reads TGTGCCATCAAGCCCGGGACAAGTAACAATGAGCAGTTCTTC. As protein: CAIKPGTSNNEQFF.

This clonotype was seen many times. This beta chain is a stray read from a library made for alpha chains; its abundance is not meaningful. This chain links TRBV12-3 or TRBV12-4 with TRBJ2-3; no clear D gene. This CDR3 has 11 amino acids. Trimming cost V 3 bases and J 5 bases, with 3 bases left between them. DNA for the CDR3: TGTGCCAGCAGTTTTAGAGATACGCAGTATTTT. Protein: CASSFRDTQYF.

This clonotype has a count of ten or more. A library prepared for alpha chains yielded this beta chain as an off-target read; its size is of little meaning. J is TRBJ1-6 and V is TRBV7-9, with no clear D. Germline-derived CDR1 and CDR2 are SEHNR and FQNEAQ (reference sequence). V lost 5 bases, J lost 0 bases, and 5 bases lay in between. The CDR3 is 14 amino acids. The CDR3 region has the DNA TGTGCCAGCAGCCCCGCCTCCTATAATTCACCCCTCCACTTT. Amino acid sequence: CASSPASYNSPLHF.

A remark on this clonotype: One base away lies a much larger clone, so this may be a sequencing read error. In a library made to pick up alpha chains, this beta chain is a stray read with a size that means little. V and J are TRBV3-1 and TRBJ1-6, with D tentatively TRBD1 (6 bases). Trimming cost V 4 bases and J 9 bases, with 13 bases left between them. From germline, CDR1 is LGHDT and CDR2 YNNKEL (reference sequence). The length of the CDR3 is 14 residues. This CDR3 is CASSPARGGSPLHF. The DNA of the CDR3 is TGTGCCAGCAGCCCAGCCAGGGGTGGTTCACCCCTCCACTTT.